These 28 T cell receptor beta chains originate from one sample sequenced in a study of T cell responses to AZD1222 COVID-19 vaccine. Sequencing was performed with immunoSEQ multiplex PCR; in TCRdb, only in-frame clones are kept and a portion is missing. The sample records roughly 150,000 clones, around 92% being singletons. The sequences come from peripheral blood, collected on day 0 of AZD1222 vaccination. Receptor source: an adult in good health.

The DNA of the CDR3 is TGCGCCAGCAGCCCCTGGGACGGACAAGAGACCCAGTACTTC. Translated, it gives CASSPWDGQETQYF. The chain recombines TRBV5-1 with TRBJ2-5, with D perhaps assigned TRBD1 or TRBD2 (5 bases each). The V gene lost 4 bases and the J gene lost 2 bases, with 12 bases spanning the gap. This CDR3 has 14 amino acids. CDR1 is SGHRS and CDR2 is YFSETQ in the germline V gene.

The chain carries TRBV5-1 and TRBJ1-4; D gene ambiguous. Trimming took 4 bases from V and 1 from J, leaving 5 bases between them. This CDR3 is built from 13 residues. In germline, CDR1 is SGHRS, CDR2 YFSETQ. As DNA, the CDR3 is TGCGCCAGCAGCCCGAGAACTAATGAAAAACTGTTTTTT. Its translation: CASSPRTNEKLFF.

This clone was observed once. The V gene is TRBV7-8, the J gene TRBJ1-5; D remains unclear. The ends were cut back, 2 bases at V and 0 bases at J, with 11 bases in the middle. This CDR3 region has 16 residues. Germline CDR1 SGHVS, CDR2 FQNEAQ. The CDR3 loop reads CASSLKEGYSNQPQHF. The CDR3 bases are TGTGCCAGCAGCTTAAAGGAAGGGTATAGCAATCAGCCCCAGCATTTT. The full variable domain, completed using reference TRBV7-8 and TRBJ1-5, is GAGVSQSPRYKVAKRGQDVALRCDPISGHVSLFWYQQALGQGPEFLTYFQNEAQLDKSGLPSDRFFAERPEGSVSTLKIQRTQQEDSAVYLCASSLKEGYSNQPQHFGDGTRLSIL.

V and J are TRBV27 and TRBJ1-5; no clear D. Per the germline V gene, CDR1 is MNHEY and CDR2 is SMNVEV (reference sequence). CDR3 length: 14 amino acids. Trimming removed 5 bases at V and 0 bases at J, with 8 bases between. The CDR3: CASSLKYSNQPQHF. The CDR3 DNA reads as TGTGCCAGCAGTCTAAAATATAGCAATCAGCCCCAGCATTTT.

The V and J genes are TRBV28 and TRBJ1-6; no definite D call. Trimming shortened V by 5 bases and J by 9 bases, and 17 bases separated the two germline ends. Germline CDR1 is MDHEN and CDR2 is SYDVKM. The CDR3 length is 15 residues. In nucleotides, the CDR3 is TGTGCCAGCAGTACGATTGACGCGGGGATTTCACCCCTCCACTTT. Translation gives CASSTIDAGISPLHF.

In the case of this clone: Sequence at one end of the junction differs from germline and may be a read error. The chain uses TRBV28 and TRBJ1-3; unclear D gene. This CDR3 spans 16 amino acids. Germline V gene lookup returns CDR1 MDHEN and CDR2 SYDVKM. In nucleotides, the CDR3 is TGTGTCAGCAGTTTGGGCTGGGGAAGGGCTGGAAACACCATATATTTT. Protein product: CVSSLGWGRAGNTIYF. The complete variable domain, with remaining parts taken from reference TRBV28 and TRBJ1-3, reads DVKVTQSSRYLVKRTGEKVFLECVQDMDHENMFWYRQDPGLGLRLIYFSYDVKMKEKGDIPEGYSVSREKKERFSLILESASTNQTSMYLCVSSLGWGRAGNTIYFGEGSWLTVV.

The chain employs TRBV5-5 and TRBJ2-1, with 15 positions matching TRBD2. This CDR3 has 16 residues. Germline V CDR1 and CDR2: SGHKS, YYEKEE (reference sequence). V dropped 4 bases and J dropped 9; count of bases not matched to a gene: 8. The CDR3 loop reads CASSGGLAGGGSEQFF. CDR3 nucleotides: TGTGCCAGCAGCGGGGGACTAGCGGGAGGAGGGAGTGAGCAGTTCTTC.

CDR3 residues: CASSPGQGETQYF. The CDR3 region has the DNA TGTGCCAGCAGTCCCGGACAGGGAGAGACCCAGTACTTC. This chain links TRBV27 with TRBJ2-5; 8 nucleotides align to TRBD1. Losses at the gene ends were 5 bases for V and 4 bases for J; bases not matched to a gene: 3. Germline loops: CDR1 MNHEY, CDR2 SMNVEV (reference sequence). This CDR3 spans 13 amino acids.

The chain recombines TRBV7-9 with TRBJ1-5, with 9 bases fitting TRBD1. The V segment lost 4 bases and the J segment 6 bases; nucleotides outside the gene matches: 1. CDR1 and CDR2 from the germline V gene are SEHNR and FQNEAQ (reference sequence). This CDR3 comprises 13 residues. CDR3 in DNA: TGTGCCAGCAGCTCACAGGGGGCTCAGCCCCAGCATTTT. Translation: CASSSQGAQPQHF.

This chain links TRBV2 with TRBJ1-5; D not certain. Trimming took 7 bases from V and 1 from J, leaving 8 bases between them. Per the germline V gene, CDR1 is SNHLY and CDR2 is FYNNEI. The CDR3 loop spans 13 amino acids. In DNA form, the CDR3 reads TGTGCCAGCATGGGAGGGAGCAATCAGCCCCAGCATTTT. It yields the protein CASMGGSNQPQHF.

This sequence joins TRBV4-2 and TRBJ1-2, with 11 bases matching TRBD1. The J segment lost 0 bases and the V segment lost 4 bases, leaving 4 bases of the junction unmatched. CDR1 and CDR2 from the germline V gene are LGHNA and YNFKEQ. The CDR3 loop spans 16 amino acids. The CDR3 spells CASSRGQGASNYGYTF. The CDR3 DNA follows: TGTGCCAGCAGCCGAGGACAGGGGGCTTCTAACTATGGCTACACCTTC.

This chain uses TRBV19 with TRBJ2-2, with 9 bases aligning to TRBD2. V dropped 4 bases and J dropped 7; count of bases not matched to a gene: 4. The CDR3 has 14 residues. The germline V gene has CDR1 LNHDA and CDR2 SQIVND (reference sequence). CDR3 nucleotide sequence: TGTGCCAGTAGTAGGGCTAGCGGGATCGGGGAGCTGTTTTTT. This gives the protein CASSRASGIGELFF.

This clone was counted a few times. The chain recombines TRBV5-1 with TRBJ2-3; D gene unclear. Germline CDR1 SGHRS, CDR2 YFSETQ. With 4 bases removed from V and 4 bases from J, the gap between germline ends came to 13 bases. The CDR3 spans 14 residues. CDR3 sequence reads: CASSPGFQSDTQYF. Written as DNA, the CDR3 is TGCGCCAGCAGCCCCGGATTCCAGTCAGATACGCAGTATTTT. Together with reference TRBV5-1 and TRBJ2-3, the CDR3 gives the full variable domain: KAGVTQTPRYLIKTRGQQVTLSCSPISGHRSVSWYQQTPGQGLQFLFEYFSETQRNKGNFPGRFSGRQFSNSRSEMNVSTLELGDSALYLCASSPGFQSDTQYFGPGTRLTVL.

The CDR3 spells CASAGGAGIYNEQFF. For the CDR3, the DNA is TGTGCCAGTGCGGGGGGGGCAGGGATCTACAATGAGCAGTTCTTC. This chain links TRBV19 with TRBJ2-1; 9 bases map to TRBD2. This CDR3 spans 15 amino acids. Germline V gene sequence: CDR1 LNHDA, CDR2 SQIVND (reference sequence). With 8 bases clipped from V and 3 bases from J, the junction kept 8 bases outside the gene matches.

The CDR3: CASSPGRGIEAFF. The CDR3 bases are TGTGCCAGCAGTCCGGGGAGGGGGATTGAAGCTTTCTTT. This chain joins TRBV28 and TRBJ1-1; D is possibly TRBD1 (6 bases). The V gene's germline CDR1 is MDHEN and CDR2 SYDVKM. This CDR3 is 13 amino acids long. V dropped 5 bases and J dropped 7 bases, with 14 bases sitting between them. Variable domain in full (rest from reference TRBV28 and TRBJ1-1): DVKVTQSSRYLVKRTGEKVFLECVQDMDHENMFWYRQDPGLGLRLIYFSYDVKMKEKGDIPEGYSVSREKKERFSLILESASTNQTSMYLCASSPGRGIEAFFGQGTRLTVV.

V is TRBV30 and J is TRBJ1-5; tentatively, D is TRBD1 (5 bases). CDR1 is GTSNPN, CDR2 SVGIG, per germline (reference sequence). The CDR3 totals 14 residues. Deletions cut 0 bases from V and 3 bases from J, with 9 bases between. The CDR3 loop reads CAWSVTDTNQPQHF. In DNA, the CDR3 is TGTGCCTGGAGTGTAACGGACACCAATCAGCCCCAGCATTTT.

V usage is TRBV6-1 and J usage is TRBJ1-4; D possibly corresponds to TRBD1 (5 bases). The CDR3 covers 14 residues. Germline assignment: CDR1 MNHNS and CDR2 SASEGT. Trimming cost V 1 base and J 8 bases, with 11 bases left between them. The CDR3 reads CASSEGGTKEKLFF. In DNA form, the CDR3 reads TGTGCCAGCAGTGAAGGAGGGACGAAAGAAAAACTGTTTTTT.

The chain has TRBV5-4 and TRBJ2-2, with a possible D match to TRBD1 (5 bases). Between the trimmed V and J ends, which lost 4 bases and 3 bases, there was a span of 13 bases. This CDR3 contains 15 residues. Germline-derived CDR1 and CDR2 are SGHNT and YYREEE (reference sequence). The CDR3 nucleotides are TGTGCCAGCAGCCAGGACATTGGATACACCGGGGAGCTGTTTTTT. It encodes CASSQDIGYTGELFF. Complete variable domain (other parts from reference TRBV5-4 and TRBJ2-2): ETGVTQSPTHLIKTRGQQVTLRCSSQSGHNTVSWYQQALGQGPQFIFQYYREEENGRGNFPPRFSGLQFPNYSSELNVNALELDDSALYLCASSQDIGYTGELFFGEGSRLTVL.

The CDR3 region is CASSRTSGGAGELFF. CDR3 nucleotide sequence: TGTGCCAGCAGTCGGACTAGCGGAGGGGCCGGGGAGCTGTTTTTT. The rearrangement uses TRBV3-1 (or the pseudogene TRBV3-2) and TRBJ2-2; 10 nucleotides line up with TRBD2. V lost 6 bases and J lost 6; bases outside the gene matches: 7. The CDR3 loop spans 15 amino acids. Germline-derived CDR1 and CDR2 are LGHDT and YNNKEL (reference sequence).

This chain links TRBV6-1 with TRBJ1-5; unclear D gene. CDR1 MNHNS and CDR2 SASEGT come from the germline V gene. Trimming pared 2 bases from V and 6 bases from J, leaving 14 bases between. The CDR3 is made up of 15 amino acids. The chain's CDR3 is CASSESGIRGQPQHF. CDR3 nucleotides: TGTGCCAGCAGTGAATCGGGAATCCGGGGTCAGCCCCAGCATTTT.

The chain combines TRBV30 with TRBJ1-2, with 7 bases fitting TRBD1. Trimming cost V 0 bases and J 6 bases; bases outside gene matches: 7. The germline CDR1 and CDR2 sequences are GTSNPN and SVGIG (reference sequence). The CDR3 extends over 14 amino acids. The CDR3 here is CAWSVSWTGHGYTF. CDR3 DNA: TGTGCCTGGAGTGTATCATGGACAGGACATGGCTACACCTTC.

The chain has TRBV30 and TRBJ1-1; TRBD1 matches at 8 bases. This CDR3 contains 11 residues. Germline V gives CDR1 GTSNPN, CDR2 SVGIG (reference sequence). With 4 bases clipped from V and 7 bases from J, the junction kept 2 bases outside the gene matches. The CDR3 spells CAWMGTGEAFF. CDR3 nucleotide sequence: TGTGCCTGGATGGGGACAGGTGAAGCTTTCTTT.

This clone was detected once. The rearrangement joins TRBV5-1 to TRBJ2-1; 7 nucleotides match TRBD1. CDR3 length: 16 amino acids. V lost 0 bases and J lost 10; bases outside the gene matches: 13. Per the germline V gene, CDR1 is SGHRS and CDR2 is YFSETQ. The CDR3 is CASSLEGASRLLEQFF. The CDR3 DNA reads as TGCGCCAGCAGCTTGGAGGGGGCTAGCAGGCTCCTAGAGCAGTTCTTC.

The V and J genes are TRBV30 and TRBJ2-7; 9 nucleotides line up with TRBD1. Germline trimming cut 4 bases from V and 3 bases from J; bases unmatched to any gene: 7. The length of the CDR3 is 14 residues. Germline values: CDR1 GTSNPN, CDR2 SVGIG (reference sequence). CDR3 residues: CAWTRQGGSYEQYF. CDR3 nucleotides: TGTGCCTGGACCCGACAGGGGGGGAGCTACGAGCAGTACTTC.

This rearrangement joins TRBV29-1 to TRBJ1-5; 8 bases line up with TRBD1. The ends lost 6 bases at V and 9 bases at J; junction bases unmatched: 7. The CDR3 has 12 amino acids. CDR1 is SQVTM, CDR2 ANQGSEA, per germline. CDR3 in amino acids: CSVVDRAGPQHF. The CDR3 nucleotides read TGCAGCGTCGTGGACAGGGCAGGGCCCCAGCATTTT.

This clone appeared a single time. The chain carries TRBV4-2 and TRBJ2-2; D is unresolved. The V gene's germline CDR1 is LGHNA and CDR2 YNFKEQ. This CDR3 is built from 16 residues. V was shortened by 4 bases and J by 7 bases, with 19 bases between the two germline ends. The CDR3 sequence: CASSLGDGPPHGELFF. In nucleotides, the CDR3 is TGTGCCAGCAGCCTTGGGGATGGCCCCCCCCACGGGGAGCTGTTTTTT.

As DNA, the CDR3 is TGCGCCAGCAGCGGACAGGGTAATGAAAAACTGTTTTTT. It translates to CASSGQGNEKLFF. The chain couples TRBV10-2 to TRBJ1-4; 8 nucleotides match TRBD1. CDR3 length: 13 amino acids. The germline CDR1 and CDR2 sequences are WSHSY and SAAADI. The J segment lost 4 bases and the V segment lost 6 bases, leaving 1 base of the junction unmatched.

J is TRBJ1-6 and V is TRBV6-1, with D uncertain. The V gene lost 0 bases and the J gene lost 6 bases, with 12 bases spanning the gap. The CDR3 covers 16 residues. CDR1 and CDR2 from the germline V gene are MNHNS and SASEGT. The CDR3 protein is CASSEAVGQRNSPLHF. DNA of the CDR3: TGTGCCAGCAGTGAAGCGGTTGGGCAGCGTAATTCACCCCTCCACTTT.